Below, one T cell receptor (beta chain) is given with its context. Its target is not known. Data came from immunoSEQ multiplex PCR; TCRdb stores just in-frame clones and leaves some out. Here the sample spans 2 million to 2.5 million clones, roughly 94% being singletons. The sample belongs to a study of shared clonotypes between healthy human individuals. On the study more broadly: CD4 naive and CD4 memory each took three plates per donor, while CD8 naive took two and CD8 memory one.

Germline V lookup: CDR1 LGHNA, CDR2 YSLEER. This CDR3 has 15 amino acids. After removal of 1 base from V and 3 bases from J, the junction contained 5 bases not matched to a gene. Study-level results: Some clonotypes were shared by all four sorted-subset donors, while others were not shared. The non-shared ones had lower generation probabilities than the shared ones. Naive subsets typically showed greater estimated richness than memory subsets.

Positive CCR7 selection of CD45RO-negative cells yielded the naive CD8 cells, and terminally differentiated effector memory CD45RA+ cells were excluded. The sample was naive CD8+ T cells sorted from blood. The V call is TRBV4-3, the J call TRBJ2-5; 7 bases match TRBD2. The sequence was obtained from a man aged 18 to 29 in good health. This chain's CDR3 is CASSQGLGTKETQYF. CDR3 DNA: TGCGCCAGCAGCCAAGGATTGGGGACTAAAGAGACCCAGTACTTC.